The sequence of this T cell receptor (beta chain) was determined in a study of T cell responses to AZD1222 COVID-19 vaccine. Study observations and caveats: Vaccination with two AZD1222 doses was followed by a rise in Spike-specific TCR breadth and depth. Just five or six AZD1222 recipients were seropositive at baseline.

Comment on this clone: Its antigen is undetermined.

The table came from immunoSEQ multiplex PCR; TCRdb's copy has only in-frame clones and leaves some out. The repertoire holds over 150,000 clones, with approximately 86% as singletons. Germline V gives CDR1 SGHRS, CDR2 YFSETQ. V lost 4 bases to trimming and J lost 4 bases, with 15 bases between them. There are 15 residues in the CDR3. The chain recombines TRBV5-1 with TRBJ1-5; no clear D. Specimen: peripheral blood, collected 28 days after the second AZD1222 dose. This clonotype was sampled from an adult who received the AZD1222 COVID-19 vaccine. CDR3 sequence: CASSPLSGLNQPQHF. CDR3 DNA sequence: TGCGCCAGCAGCCCCCTAAGTGGACTAAATCAGCCCCAGCATTTT.